The entry below gives a single T cell receptor (beta chain) sequence along with its context. As yet, its antigen is unknown. The sample comes from a study of cytomegalovirus exposure and HLA in healthy donors. Trimming removed 3 bases from V and 5 bases from J, with 20 bases in between. CDR1 and CDR2 (germline): SQVTM, ANQGSEA. This CDR3 is built from 15 residues. The study, taken as a whole, reports: A later analysis reportedly found that, within productive TCRs, an Asian-associated ancestry cluster had fewer N-insertions than the mean observed across the roughly 700 donors.

13 Jbeta primers and 60 Vbeta primers were used for the PCR. Clones were sequenced by immunoSEQ multiplex PCR, and TCRdb holds only the in-frame ones, with some missing. Of about 140,000 clones listed, under 70% are singletons. The J gene is TRBJ2-7, the V gene TRBV29-1, with D perhaps matching TRBD1 (5 bases). The source of this sequence is a man aged 25-45 years in good health and CMV-seropositive. Sequenced input: PBMCs. This CDR3 reads CSVEGLLGRDHEQYF. The CDR3 DNA reads TGCAGCGTTGAGGGGTTGTTAGGCAGGGATCACGAGCAGTACTTC.